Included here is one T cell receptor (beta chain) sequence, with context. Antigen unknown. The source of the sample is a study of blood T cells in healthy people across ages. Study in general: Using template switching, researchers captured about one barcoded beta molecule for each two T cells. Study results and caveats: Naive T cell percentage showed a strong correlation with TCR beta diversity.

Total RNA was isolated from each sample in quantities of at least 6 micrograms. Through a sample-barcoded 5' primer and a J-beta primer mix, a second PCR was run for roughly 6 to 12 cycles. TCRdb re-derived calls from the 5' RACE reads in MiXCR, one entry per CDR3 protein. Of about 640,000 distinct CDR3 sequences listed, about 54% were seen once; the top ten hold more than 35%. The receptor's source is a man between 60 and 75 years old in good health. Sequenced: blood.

The CDR3 sequence is CASSYHGTGGRETQYF. CDR3 nucleotides: TGTGCCAGCAGTTACCATGGGACAGGGGGCCGGGAGACCCAGTACTTC. The chain is built from TRBV6-2 or TRBV6-3 and TRBJ2-5, with 12 bases fitting TRBD1. The CDR3 is 16 residues long. Per the germline V gene, CDR1 is MNHEY and CDR2 is SVGEGT. With V trimmed by 2 bases and J by 5 bases, 6 bases remained unmatched.